The 21 T cell receptor beta chains below all came from one sample that was sequenced in a study of blood T cell repertoires in COVID-19. Sequencing was performed with immunoSEQ multiplex PCR; in TCRdb, only in-frame clones are kept and a portion is missing. This sample has under 95,000 clones, with more than 85% found just once. What was sequenced was peripheral blood. The receptors originated from a man in his forties or fifties with acute or convalescent COVID-19.

This rearrangement joins TRBV2 to TRBJ1-5; D is ambiguous. V was shortened by 1 base and J by 2 bases, with 9 bases between the two germline ends. From germline, CDR1 is SNHLY and CDR2 FYNNEI. The CDR3 sequence is 15 residues long. This CDR3 is CASSEGVGGNQPQHF. The CDR3 DNA is TGTGCCAGCAGTGAAGGGGTCGGAGGCAATCAGCCCCAGCATTTT.

The CDR3 DNA sequence: TGTGCCAGCAGTTACGCGGTTGGTATCGGCGGGGAGCTGTTTTTT. Its translation is CASSYAVGIGGELFF. The chain couples TRBV6-6 to TRBJ2-2; D ambiguous. CDR1 MNHNY and CDR2 SVGAGI come from the germline V gene (reference sequence). Trimming shortened V by 2 bases and J by 7 bases, and 14 bases separated the two germline ends. The CDR3 is made up of 15 amino acids.

V and J are TRBV6-2 or TRBV6-3 and TRBJ2-3; 10 bases map to TRBD2. CDR3 size: 18 residues. V lost 0 bases and J lost 0; bases outside the gene matches: 6. Germline CDR1 MNHEY, CDR2 SVGEGT. Written as DNA, the CDR3 is TGTGCCAGCAGTTACTCGAGGCCTAGCGGGGGAAGCACAGATACGCAGTATTTT. Its protein product is CASSYSRPSGGSTDTQYF.

This chain links TRBV10-2 with TRBJ2-1; tentative D call: TRBD2 (5 bases). CDR1 is WSHSY and CDR2 is SAAADI in the germline V gene. The CDR3 runs 17 residues. Trimming removed 7 bases at V and 2 bases at J, with 21 bases between. CDR3 nucleotides: TGCGCCAGCACCGCCCAGCCGCGGGCCTTAGCCTACAATGAGCAGTTCTTC. Translation: CASTAQPRALAYNEQFF.

The chain has TRBV28 and TRBJ1-4, with D perhaps matching TRBD1 (6 bases). Trimming pared 5 bases from V and 5 bases from J, leaving 12 bases between. Per germline, CDR1 MDHEN and CDR2 SYDVKM. The length of the CDR3 is 14 residues. The CDR3 region has the DNA TGTGCCAGCAGTCGACAGGCCCTGAATGAAAAACTGTTTTTT. Its translation: CASSRQALNEKLFF.

The rearrangement uses TRBV2 and TRBJ2-7; 11 bases map to TRBD1. The V and J ends lost 6 bases and 2 bases, in that order; junction bases with no gene match: 0. The V gene's germline CDR1 is SNHLY and CDR2 FYNNEI. The CDR3 is made up of 13 amino acids. This CDR3 is CASRGQGAYEQYF. The CDR3 DNA is TGTGCCAGCAGGGGACAGGGGGCCTACGAGCAGTACTTC.

The rearrangement joins TRBV29-1 to TRBJ2-4; D may be TRBD1 (6 bases). The germline V gene encodes CDR1 SQVTM and CDR2 ANQGSEA. The CDR3 spans 11 residues. V lost 8 bases, J lost 7 bases, and 12 bases lay in between. CDR3 sequence reads: CSIRGWNIQYF. The CDR3 DNA reads TGCAGCATCAGGGGATGGAACATTCAGTACTTC.

This clone has only one observation. The CDR3, as DNA: TGTGCCAGCAGCTTAGCCGTAGGACAGATGAACACTGAAGCTTTCTTT. This gives the protein CASSLAVGQMNTEAFF. The chain couples TRBV7-2 to TRBJ1-1; a weak D match, TRBD1 (6 bases). The CDR3 contains 16 residues. The V gene lost 0 bases and the J gene lost 0 bases, with 11 bases spanning the gap. Germline lookup yields CDR1 SGHTA and CDR2 FQGNSA.

The V call is TRBV7-6, the J call TRBJ1-1; D remains unclear. Trimming shortened V by 1 base and J by 3 bases, and 6 bases separated the two germline ends. Germline V gene lookup returns CDR1 SGHVS and CDR2 FNYEAQ. This CDR3 is built from 13 residues. The CDR3 loop reads CASSLDSYTEAFF. In DNA, the CDR3 is TGTGCCAGCAGCTTAGACAGTTACACTGAAGCTTTCTTT.

The chain is built from TRBV9 and TRBJ1-6, with D uncertain. Germline V lookup: CDR1 SGDLS, CDR2 YYNGEE. Trimming cost V 3 bases and J 7 bases, with 5 bases left between them. There are 12 residues in the CDR3. The CDR3 DNA reads as TGTGCCAGCAGCGGAGAGAATTCACCCCTCCACTTT. It is translated as CASSGENSPLHF.

The V gene is TRBV5-1, the J gene TRBJ2-3; 7 nucleotides agree with TRBD2. Germline lookup yields CDR1 SGHRS and CDR2 YFSETQ. The CDR3 runs 17 residues. Trimming at V came to 3 bases and at J to 2 bases, leaving 12 bases not matched to a gene. This CDR3 is CASSWGLAGVITDTQYF. CDR3 nucleotides: TGCGCCAGCAGCTGGGGACTTGCGGGAGTGATCACAGATACGCAGTATTTT.

For this clone: In the same sample, other DNA sequences code for this CDR3. J is TRBJ1-5 and V is TRBV9, with D unclear. Trimming removed 0 bases from V and 7 bases from J, with 8 bases in between. This CDR3 comprises 13 residues. Per the germline V gene, CDR1 is SGDLS and CDR2 is YYNGEE. CDR3: CASSVDSRQPQHF. CDR3 nucleotides: TGTGCCAGCAGCGTAGATAGCAGACAGCCCCAGCATTTT.

The chain joins TRBV20-1 to TRBJ2-5; D is unresolved. This CDR3 has 13 amino acids. Germline CDR1 DFQATT, CDR2 SNEGSKA (reference sequence). V was trimmed by 3 bases and J by 1 base, leaving 9 bases between them. The CDR3 DNA reads TGCAGTGCTAGTGAGGTCAGCCAAGAGACCCAGTACTTC. It encodes CSASEVSQETQYF.

The rearrangement joins TRBV20-1 to TRBJ1-6; 8 nucleotides match TRBD1. CDR3 length: 14 amino acids. The germline V gene has CDR1 DFQATT and CDR2 SNEGSKA (reference sequence). V lost 3 bases to trimming and J lost 5 bases; unmatched junction nucleotides: 3. CDR3 in amino acids: CSASEDRDNSPLHF. CDR3 nucleotide sequence: TGCAGTGCTAGTGAGGACAGGGATAATTCACCCCTCCACTTT.

The chain is built from TRBV4-3 and TRBJ1-4; D is perhaps TRBD1 (6 bases). Germline V gives CDR1 LGHNA, CDR2 YSLEER. The CDR3 has 17 residues. V gave up 4 bases and J gave up 5 bases, with 20 bases separating them. Written as DNA, the CDR3 is TGCGCCAGCAGCCGCCAAAGCCTGGGGACACCGAATGAAAAACTGTTTTTT. This translates into CASSRQSLGTPNEKLFF.

This clone was counted only a few times. The chain recombines TRBV5-4 with TRBJ1-6; D call uncertain. The length of the CDR3 is 15 residues. Germline-derived CDR1 and CDR2 are SGHNT and YYREEE (reference sequence). Trimming removed 0 bases from V and 6 bases from J, with 10 bases in between. In DNA, the CDR3 is TGTGCCAGCAGCTTGGGCCTTGAGAGTAATTCACCCCTCCACTTT. It yields the protein CASSLGLESNSPLHF.

This clone came up once. This chain links TRBV4-2 with TRBJ2-7; weak D call: TRBD2 (5 bases). Germline CDR1 reads LGHNA; CDR2 reads YNFKEQ. V lost 1 base to trimming and J lost 6 bases, with 13 bases between them. The CDR3 runs to 14 residues. The CDR3, as DNA: TGTGCCAGCAGCCAAGCGGGAAAAGGAAGCGAGCAGTACTTC. This sequence encodes CASSQAGKGSEQYF.

V gene TRBV5-1 combines with J gene TRBJ2-2; 10 bases align to TRBD2. This CDR3 is built from 17 residues. Germline CDR1 reads SGHRS; CDR2 reads YFSETQ. The trim removed 2 bases at V and 6 bases at J, leaving 10 bases unmatched. In DNA form, the CDR3 reads TGCGCCAGCAGCTTTTTGGCTAGCGGGAGAGGGGCCGGGGAGCTGTTTTTT. Its protein is CASSFLASGRGAGELFF.

This chain uses TRBV19 with TRBJ2-3; 12 nucleotides agree with TRBD2. This CDR3 is built from 15 residues. Per germline, CDR1 LNHDA and CDR2 SQIVND (reference sequence). The J segment lost 3 bases and the V segment lost 5 bases, leaving 3 bases of the junction unmatched. The CDR3 nucleotides read TGTGCCAGTAGTCTTGGACTAGCGGGGACAGATACGCAGTATTTT. This sequence encodes CASSLGLAGTDTQYF.

V and J are TRBV2 and TRBJ1-5, with a tentative D call TRBD1 (5 bases). The CDR3 contains 15 residues. Germline V gene data show CDR1 as SNHLY and CDR2 as FYNNEI. With 1 base removed from V and 7 bases from J, the gap between germline ends came to 14 bases. The CDR3: CASSEVGRVGQPQHF. In DNA, the CDR3 is TGTGCCAGCAGTGAAGTCGGCAGGGTAGGGCAGCCCCAGCATTTT.

V and J are TRBV5-1 and TRBJ2-4, with 9 nucleotides matching TRBD2. The CDR3 is made up of 19 amino acids. Germline values: CDR1 SGHRS, CDR2 YFSETQ. Trimming cost V 0 bases and J 1 base; bases outside gene matches: 11. The CDR3 nucleotides read TGCGCCAGCAGCTTGGGTCTAGCGGGAAGGGAGTCGGCCAAAAACATTCAGTACTTC. Encoded protein: CASSLGLAGRESAKNIQYF.